One sample yielded the 26 T cell receptor beta chains listed below, sequenced in a study of T cell repertoires in ileal Crohn's disease (dated 2019 in TCRdb). The receptor library was made with the immunoSEQ multiplex PCR assay. TCRdb provides this immuneACCESS table in a form limited to in-frame rearrangements. Some clones are lacking; in checked studies, under half of them reflect an unresolved V gene, and why the rest are absent is not known. This sample is represented by 8,600 or so clones; 70% to 80% of them were singletons. About 4.3% of the sample rests with the top ten. Material: ileal tissue. Source of these receptors: an adult with Crohn's disease.

This chain connects TRBV5-1 to TRBJ2-3; D gene ambiguous. This CDR3 spans 14 amino acids. V was cut by 4 bases and J by 0 bases, with 9 bases left in between. CDR1 and CDR2 from the germline V gene are SGHRS and YFSETQ. This CDR3 reads CASSPRQSTDTQYF. CDR3 DNA sequence: TGCGCCAGCAGCCCGAGGCAGAGCACAGATACGCAGTATTTT.

V usage is TRBV7-3 and J usage is TRBJ2-3; perhaps TRBD2 as D (6 bases). CDR1 SGHTA and CDR2 FQGTGA come from the germline V gene. Trimming cost V 4 bases and J 2 bases, with 13 bases left between them. The CDR3 loop spans 15 amino acids. In DNA form, the CDR3 reads TGTGCCAGCAGCTCCTCGGGACTCCACACAGATACGCAGTATTTT. Its protein product is CASSSSGLHTDTQYF.

This sequence joins TRBV27 and TRBJ2-3, with 7 positions matching TRBD1. Germline V gene data show CDR1 as MNHEY and CDR2 as SMNVEV (reference sequence). Trimming removed 4 bases from V and 1 base from J; junction bases left unmatched: 5. The CDR3 is 15 residues long. This CDR3 reads CASSSRQGRTDTQYF. Here the CDR3 DNA reads TGTGCCAGCAGTTCGAGACAGGGTCGCACAGATACGCAGTATTTT.

The chain recombines TRBV10-2 with TRBJ2-1; D is uncertain. CDR1 and CDR2 (germline): WSHSY, SAAADI. CDR3 length equals 11 residues. Trimming cost V 3 bases and J 6 bases, with 3 bases left between them. The CDR3 here is CASSDSNEQFF. As DNA, the CDR3 is TGCGCCAGCAGTGACAGCAATGAGCAGTTCTTC.

This clone was observed once. DNA for the CDR3: TGCGCCAGCAGCTACACTCTGGGGGGCACTGAAGCTTTCTTT. Translated: CASSYTLGGTEAFF. The rearrangement joins TRBV5-1 to TRBJ1-1, with D perhaps TRBD1 (5 bases). The V gene lost 3 bases and the J gene lost 4 bases, with 13 bases spanning the gap. This CDR3 contains 14 residues. Germline CDR1 is SGHRS and CDR2 is YFSETQ.

The CDR3 protein is CASSVGRGGNQPQHF. CDR3 bases: TGTGCCAGTAGCGTCGGGAGGGGGGGCAATCAGCCCCAGCATTTT. The gene calls are TRBV19 and TRBJ1-5; maybe TRBD1 (6 bases). The V gene's germline CDR1 is LNHDA and CDR2 SQIVND (reference sequence). Trimming cost V 6 bases and J 2 bases, with 14 bases left between them. The CDR3 has 15 residues.

This chain joins TRBV10-3 and TRBJ2-5, with 9 bases that match TRBD2. The CDR3 extends over 16 amino acids. V lost 6 bases, J lost 2 bases, and 10 bases stayed unmatched. The germline V gene encodes CDR1 ENHRY and CDR2 SYGVKD. Here the CDR3 DNA reads TGTGCCATCAGCTCCCCAGCGGGGGGTGGTCAAGAGACCCAGTACTTC. Its protein product is CAISSPAGGGQETQYF.

This clone appeared a single time. This chain joins TRBV15 and TRBJ2-5; tentative D call: TRBD1 (7 bases). The CDR3 is 15 amino acids. In germline, CDR1 is LNHNV, CDR2 YYDKDF (reference sequence). V was cut by 1 base and J by 3 bases, with 12 bases left in between. CDR3 in amino acids: CATSRGGGTEETQYF. The CDR3 DNA is TGTGCCACCAGCAGAGGAGGAGGGACAGAAGAGACCCAGTACTTC.

This chain connects TRBV5-8 to TRBJ1-1; D not resolved. The CDR3 contains 15 residues. CDR1 is SGHTS and CDR2 is YDEGEE in the germline V gene. Trimming shortened V by 5 bases and J by 4 bases, and 18 bases separated the two germline ends. CDR3 protein: CASRRGTGPGTEAFF. The DNA of the CDR3 is TGTGCCAGCAGACGGGGAACCGGGCCTGGCACTGAAGCTTTCTTT.

The rearrangement uses TRBV2 and TRBJ2-7; D might be TRBD2 (7 bases). V lost 2 bases and J 2 bases, leaving 13 bases between the germline ends. Germline CDR1 and CDR2: SNHLY and FYNNEI. The CDR3 runs to 15 residues. CDR3 in amino acids: CASSERGGITYEQYF. The DNA of the CDR3 is TGTGCCAGCAGTGAAAGGGGGGGGATTACCTACGAGCAGTACTTC.

The rearrangement links TRBV7-3 to TRBJ1-1; unclear D gene. V dropped 1 base and J dropped 0 bases, with 9 bases sitting between them. This CDR3 spans 15 amino acids. Per germline, CDR1 SGHTA and CDR2 FQGTGA. This CDR3 reads CASSLRPGVNTEAFF. The DNA of the CDR3 is TGTGCCAGCAGCTTAAGACCAGGCGTGAACACTGAAGCTTTCTTT.

The chain couples TRBV5-8 to TRBJ2-5; perhaps TRBD2 as D (6 bases). Trimming cost V 2 bases and J 1 base, with 9 bases left between them. There are 14 residues in the CDR3. Germline V gives CDR1 SGHTS, CDR2 YDEGEE. CDR3 residues: CASSLGGFQETQYF. CDR3 DNA: TGTGCCAGCAGCTTAGGAGGGTTCCAAGAGACCCAGTACTTC.

This chain uses TRBV6-5 with TRBJ2-1, with no clear D. Germline V gene data show CDR1 as MNHEY and CDR2 as SVGAGI. Trimming shortened V by 2 bases and J by 8 bases, and 7 bases separated the two germline ends. This CDR3 contains 12 residues. The CDR3 region is CASSYGQHEQFF. The CDR3 DNA sequence: TGTGCCAGCAGTTACGGGCAGCATGAGCAGTTCTTC.

This clone appeared a few times. V and J are TRBV5-1 and TRBJ1-1, with D perhaps matching TRBD1 (6 bases). Germline CDR1 is SGHRS and CDR2 is YFSETQ. Deletions cut 5 bases from V and 5 bases from J, with 19 bases between. The CDR3 contains 15 residues. This CDR3 reads CASRSLSGRGTEAFF. The CDR3 DNA reads TGCGCCAGCAGATCCCTCTCAGGGAGGGGGACTGAAGCTTTCTTT.

CDR3 residues: CASSLSSSYNEQFF. For the CDR3, the DNA is TGTGCCAGCAGCTTGTCCAGCTCCTACAATGAGCAGTTCTTC. The chain joins TRBV5-6 to TRBJ2-1; D gene unclear. CDR1 SGHDT and CDR2 YYEEEE come from the germline V gene. The CDR3 totals 14 residues. Deletions cut 1 base from V and 0 bases from J, with 5 bases between.

This clone occurred once. The rearrangement uses TRBV5-4 and TRBJ2-1; 8 nucleotides agree with TRBD1. Germline loops: CDR1 SGHNT, CDR2 YYREEE (reference sequence). V lost 1 base, J lost 6 bases, and 6 bases stayed unmatched. The CDR3 sequence is 15 residues long. CDR3 protein: CASSLRQGAANEQFF. The CDR3 DNA sequence: TGTGCCAGCAGCTTGCGTCAGGGGGCTGCCAATGAGCAGTTCTTC.

The rearrangement uses TRBV13 and TRBJ2-3, with D hard to call. Per germline, CDR1 PRHDT and CDR2 FYEKMQ (reference sequence). Trimming took 0 bases from V and 8 from J, leaving 15 bases between them. The CDR3 contains 15 residues. The CDR3, as DNA: TGTGCCAGCAGCTTAGGCGGCGGCTCAGTTGGTACGCAGTATTTT. Translated: CASSLGGGSVGTQYF. The entire variable domain, with the rest obtained from reference TRBV13 and TRBJ2-3, is as follows: AAGVIQSPRHLIKEKRETATLKCYPIPRHDTVYWYQQGPGQDPQFLISFYEKMQSDKGSIPDRFSAQQFSDYHSELNMSSLELGDSALYFCASSLGGGSVGTQYFGPGTRLTVL.

This chain uses TRBV7-9 with TRBJ1-1, with TRBD1 as a possible D gene (6 bases). The CDR3 runs 14 residues. V dropped 1 base and J dropped 6 bases, with 12 bases sitting between them. Germline V lookup: CDR1 SEHNR, CDR2 FQNEAQ (reference sequence). DNA of the CDR3: TGTGCCAGCAGCTTAGGAGGGGACATCGCTGAAGCTTTCTTT. Translating gives CASSLGGDIAEAFF.

The gene calls are TRBV5-1 and TRBJ2-1, with TRBD2 matching 8 bases. In germline, CDR1 is SGHRS, CDR2 YFSETQ. The CDR3 runs to 15 residues. J lost 4 bases, V lost 1 base, and 4 bases had no gene match. The CDR3 coding sequence is TGCGCCAGCAGCTTGAGAACTAGCGGATACAATGAGCAGTTCTTC. It specifies CASSLRTSGYNEQFF.

The chain recombines TRBV5-5 with TRBJ1-5; 8 positions match TRBD1. After removal of 8 bases from V and 0 bases from J, the junction contained 7 bases not matched to a gene. Germline CDR1 SGHKS, CDR2 YYEKEE (reference sequence). The CDR3 has 15 residues. CDR3 sequence (DNA): TGTGCCAGTAGACAGGGGCCGAATAGCAATCAGCCCCAGCATTTT. Translated: CASRQGPNSNQPQHF.

The chain is built from TRBV6-1 and TRBJ2-3, with D uncertain. Germline V gene lookup returns CDR1 MNHNS and CDR2 SASEGT. CDR3 length: 15 amino acids. The ends were cut back, 1 base at V and 0 bases at J, with 8 bases in the middle. In DNA form, the CDR3 reads TGTGCCAGCAGTGAAGGTCACACCAGCACAGATACGCAGTATTTT. Protein: CASSEGHTSTDTQYF.

The V gene is TRBV6-6, the J gene TRBJ1-1; a weak D match, TRBD1 (5 bases). Germline loops: CDR1 MNHNY, CDR2 SVGAGI (reference sequence). V was clipped by 2 bases and J by 11 bases, with 12 bases between them. This CDR3 region has 12 residues. The chain's CDR3 is CASSYGWGDAFF. Written as DNA, the CDR3 is TGTGCCAGCAGTTACGGTTGGGGGGACGCTTTCTTT.

The CDR3 loop reads CASRYPTSGTYEQYF. CDR3 nucleotide sequence: TGTGCCAGCAGATACCCGACTAGCGGGACCTACGAGCAGTACTTC. The chain couples TRBV11-3 to TRBJ2-7; 11 nucleotides line up with TRBD2. V was clipped by 6 bases and J by 2 bases; unmatched bases: 6. CDR1 is SGHNT, CDR2 YENEEA, per germline. The CDR3 spans 15 residues.

This sequence joins TRBV2 and TRBJ1-2; 9 nucleotides line up with TRBD1. Germline loops: CDR1 SNHLY, CDR2 FYNNEI. Germline trimming cut 3 bases from V and 0 bases from J; bases unmatched to any gene: 5. This CDR3 spans 16 amino acids. This chain's CDR3 is CASSEGQGLSNYGYTF. Written as DNA, the CDR3 is TGTGCCAGCAGTGAGGGACAGGGTCTCTCTAACTATGGCTACACCTTC.

This clone was observed a few times. The sample carries other DNA sequences with the same CDR3. The chain is built from TRBV19 and TRBJ1-1; 9 nucleotides align to TRBD1. The length of the CDR3 is 14 residues. Trimming removed 5 bases from V and 4 bases from J; junction bases left unmatched: 5. In germline, CDR1 is LNHDA, CDR2 SQIVND (reference sequence). The CDR3 DNA follows: TGTGCCAGTAGTCCCGGACAGGGGCCCACTGAAGCTTTCTTT. Protein: CASSPGQGPTEAFF.

Only a few counts were recorded for this clone. The V call is TRBV11-2, the J call TRBJ1-2; D is uncertain. Germline V lookup: CDR1 SGHAT, CDR2 FQNNGV. The CDR3 contains 15 residues. Trimming took 0 bases from V and 8 from J, leaving 16 bases between them. The CDR3 reads CASSLERQTIGGYTF. The CDR3 DNA follows: TGTGCCAGCAGCTTAGAGCGCCAGACTATAGGCGGCTACACCTTC.